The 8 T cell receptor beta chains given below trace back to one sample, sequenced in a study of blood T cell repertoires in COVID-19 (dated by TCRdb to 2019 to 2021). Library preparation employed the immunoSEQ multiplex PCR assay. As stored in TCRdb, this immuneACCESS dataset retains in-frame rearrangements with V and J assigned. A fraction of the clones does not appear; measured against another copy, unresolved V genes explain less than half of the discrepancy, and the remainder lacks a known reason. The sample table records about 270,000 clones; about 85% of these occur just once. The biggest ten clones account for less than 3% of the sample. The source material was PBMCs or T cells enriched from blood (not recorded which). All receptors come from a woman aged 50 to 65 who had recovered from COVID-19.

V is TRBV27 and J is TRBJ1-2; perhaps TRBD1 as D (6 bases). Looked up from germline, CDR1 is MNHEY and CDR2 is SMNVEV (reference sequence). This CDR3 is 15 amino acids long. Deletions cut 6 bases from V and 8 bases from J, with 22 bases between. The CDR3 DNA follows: TGTGCCAGCAGGTCAGCGGGGGGGGCATGGAGGGGCTACACCTTC. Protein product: CASRSAGGAWRGYTF.

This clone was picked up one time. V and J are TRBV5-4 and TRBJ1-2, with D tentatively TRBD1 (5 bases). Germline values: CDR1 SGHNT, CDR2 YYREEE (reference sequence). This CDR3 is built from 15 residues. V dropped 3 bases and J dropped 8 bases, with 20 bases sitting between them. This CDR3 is CASSYPMGGVGGYTF. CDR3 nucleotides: TGTGCCAGCAGCTACCCCATGGGGGGGGTCGGGGGCTACACCTTC.

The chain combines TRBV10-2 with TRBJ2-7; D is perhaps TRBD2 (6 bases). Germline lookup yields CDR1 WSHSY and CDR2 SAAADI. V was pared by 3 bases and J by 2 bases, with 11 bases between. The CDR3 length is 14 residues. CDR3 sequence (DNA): TGCGCCAGCAGTGAAATAGCGGAGACCTACGAGCAGTACTTC. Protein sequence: CASSEIAETYEQYF.

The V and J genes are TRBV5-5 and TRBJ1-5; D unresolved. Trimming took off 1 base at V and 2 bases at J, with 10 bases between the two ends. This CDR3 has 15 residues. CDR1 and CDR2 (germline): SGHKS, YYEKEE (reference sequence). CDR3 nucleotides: TGTGCCAGCAGCTTGAGCGACGGTCGCAATCAGCCCCAGCATTTT. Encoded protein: CASSLSDGRNQPQHF.

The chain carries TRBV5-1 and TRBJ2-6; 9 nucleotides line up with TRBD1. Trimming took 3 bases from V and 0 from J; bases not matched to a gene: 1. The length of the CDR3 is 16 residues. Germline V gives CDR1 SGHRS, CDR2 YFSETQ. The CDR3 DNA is TGCGCCAGCAGCTGGGGACAGGGCTCTGGGGCCAACGTCCTGACTTTC. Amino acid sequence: CASSWGQGSGANVLTF.

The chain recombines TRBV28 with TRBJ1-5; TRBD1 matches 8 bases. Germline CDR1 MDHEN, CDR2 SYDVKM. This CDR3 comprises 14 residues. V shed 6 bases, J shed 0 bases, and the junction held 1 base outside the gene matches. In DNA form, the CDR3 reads TGTGCCAGCAGGACAGGGGTTAGCAATCAGCCCCAGCATTTT. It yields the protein CASRTGVSNQPQHF.

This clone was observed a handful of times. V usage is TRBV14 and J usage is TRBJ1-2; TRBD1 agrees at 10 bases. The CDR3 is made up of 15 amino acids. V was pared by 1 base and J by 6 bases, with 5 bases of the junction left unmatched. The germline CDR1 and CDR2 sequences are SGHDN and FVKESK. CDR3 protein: CASSQVGQGPHGYTF. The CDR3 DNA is TGTGCCAGCAGCCAAGTGGGACAGGGGCCCCATGGCTACACCTTC.

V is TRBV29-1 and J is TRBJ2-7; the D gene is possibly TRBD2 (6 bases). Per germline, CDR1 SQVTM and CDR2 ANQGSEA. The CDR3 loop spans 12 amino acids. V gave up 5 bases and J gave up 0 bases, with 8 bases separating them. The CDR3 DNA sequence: TGCAGCGTTAGCGGGCACTCCTACGAGCAGTACTTC. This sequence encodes CSVSGHSYEQYF.